The sequence of this TCR beta chain was determined in a study of vaccination effects on CD4 cells after COVID-19. Across the study: Post-vaccine sampling occurred a median 72 days after the second dose. General study findings and limits: Infection-derived and vaccine-derived clones contracted markedly late after vaccination.

The CDR3 loop spans 17 amino acids. Between the trimmed V and J ends, which lost 0 bases and 1 base, there was a span of 13 bases. Germline values: CDR1 SEHNR, CDR2 FQNEAQ (reference sequence). Sequencing used immunoSEQ multiplex PCR; TCRdb keeps in-frame clones, though not all of them. The sample has nearly 30,000 clones, approximately 70% seen once. Before sequencing took place, the ViraFEST assay used viral peptide pools to expand antigen-specific CD4+ T cells. The authors isolated CD4+ T cells after roughly 10 days of culture. The participants, recipients of two vaccine doses, got either BNT162b2 or mRNA-1273. Remarks on this clone: Its antigen remains unknown.

Sample: CD4+ T cells from PBMCs cultured with HCoV-229E spike peptides, taken after COVID-19 vaccination. The sequence was obtained from a human donor who received a COVID-19 vaccine. The gene calls are TRBV7-9 and TRBJ2-4; D gene uncertain. CDR3 bases: TGTGCCAGCAGCTTAGCGGGTGGCGAGATTGCCAAAAACATTCAGTACTTC. Its protein is CASSLAGGEIAKNIQYF.